These 26 T cell receptor beta chains originate from one sample sequenced in a study of tumor-infiltrating lymphocytes in localized non-small cell lung cancer. Clones were read by immunoSEQ multiplex PCR, and TCRdb kept only the in-frame ones, dropping some. The sample holds about 16,000 clones, more than 60% seen once. The sequenced material came from lung tumor tissue. These TCRs come from a human donor with non-small cell lung cancer.

The gene calls are TRBV29-1 and TRBJ2-2, with TRBD1 identical over 8 bases. This CDR3 contains 14 residues. The junction had 1 base not matched to a gene; V was cut back by 3 bases and J by 1 base. Germline V gives CDR1 SQVTM, CDR2 ANQGSEA. CDR3 DNA: TGCAGCGTTGACGGGACAGGGAACACCGGGGAGCTGTTTTTT. Translation gives CSVDGTGNTGELFF.

This clone turned up a few times. V gene TRBV2 combines with J gene TRBJ1-2; D perhaps matches TRBD1 (5 bases). This CDR3 region has 15 residues. Trimming shortened V by 6 bases and J by 5 bases, and 19 bases separated the two germline ends. The germline CDR1 and CDR2 sequences are SNHLY and FYNNEI. Here the CDR3 reads CASRGGVGKGYGYTF. In nucleotides, the CDR3 is TGTGCCAGCAGGGGGGGGGTGGGCAAGGGGTATGGCTACACCTTC.

The chain carries TRBV29-1 and TRBJ1-1, with D perhaps matching TRBD1 (5 bases). This CDR3 is built from 13 residues. Germline V gene lookup returns CDR1 SQVTM and CDR2 ANQGSEA. The CDR3, as DNA: TGCACCGGCCGCAGGGTAGGACACACTGAAGCTTTCTTT. It yields the protein CTGRRVGHTEAFF.

The chain uses TRBV18 and TRBJ2-7, with unresolved D. The V and J ends lost 0 bases and 1 base respectively, with 25 bases between them. CDR3 length equals 20 residues. Germline assignment: CDR1 KGHSH and CDR2 LQKENI. This chain's CDR3 is CASSPPSGFLLATRSYEQYF. CDR3 bases: TGTGCCAGCTCACCACCTTCAGGATTTCTCTTGGCGACACGATCCTACGAGCAGTACTTC. The complete variable domain, with remaining parts taken from reference TRBV18 and TRBJ2-7, reads NAGVMQNPRHLVRRRGQEARLRCSPMKGHSHVYWYRQLPEEGLKFMVYLQKENIIDESGMPKERFSAEFPKEGPSILRIQQVVRGDSAAYFCASSPPSGFLLATRSYEQYFGPGTRLTVT.

This chain connects TRBV27 to TRBJ2-7; 10 nucleotides agree with TRBD2. Germline V gene sequence: CDR1 MNHEY, CDR2 SMNVEV (reference sequence). V shed 6 bases and J 4 bases; nucleotides not matched to a gene: 6. The length of the CDR3 is 14 residues. CDR3 residues: CASRLTSGKYEQYF. CDR3 DNA: TGTGCCAGCAGACTAACTAGCGGGAAATACGAGCAGTACTTC.

The chain recombines TRBV13 with TRBJ2-2, with D possibly being TRBD1 (7 bases). Deletions cut 3 bases from V and 4 bases from J, with 24 bases between. The CDR3 extends over 19 amino acids. Germline V CDR1 and CDR2: PRHDT, FYEKMQ (reference sequence). The DNA of the CDR3 is TGTGCCAGCAGCTTGAGCGGAGGAGGGGGCGGTTTTGGCACCGGGGAGCTGTTTTTT. Its translation: CASSLSGGGGGFGTGELFF.

V gene TRBV30 combines with J gene TRBJ1-5; 7 nucleotides line up with TRBD1. The CDR3 is 14 residues long. Germline lookup yields CDR1 GTSNPN and CDR2 SVGIG (reference sequence). With V trimmed by 2 bases and J by 5 bases, 6 bases remained unmatched. DNA for the CDR3: TGTGCCTGGAGTACCGGGACAGCCGATCAGCCCCAGCATTTT. Translation: CAWSTGTADQPQHF.

The CDR3 DNA is TGTGCCAGCAGTTTATCCGTCGGGACTAGCGGGTCCGGTGAGCAGTTCTTC. Amino acid sequence: CASSLSVGTSGSGEQFF. This chain uses TRBV27 with TRBJ2-1; 12 bases match TRBD2. Trimming at V came to 0 bases and at J to 9 bases, leaving 9 bases not matched to a gene. The CDR3 contains 17 residues. In germline, CDR1 is MNHEY, CDR2 SMNVEV (reference sequence).

The chain joins TRBV4-1 to TRBJ2-2; D may match TRBD1 or TRBD2 (6 bases each). Germline V gene sequence: CDR1 MGHRA, CDR2 YSYEKL. The length of the CDR3 is 16 residues. The V and J ends lost 6 bases and 4 bases respectively, with 18 bases between them. In DNA form, the CDR3 reads TGCGCCAGCAGTCTAACGCCGGGGGCTGGCACCGGGGAGCTGTTTTTT. Protein product: CASSLTPGAGTGELFF.

CDR3 DNA sequence: TGTGCCAGCAGCCAAGAAGGCGGGACAGGGAGTGTTCAGCCCCAGCATTTT. It encodes CASSQEGGTGSVQPQHF. The chain couples TRBV4-2 to TRBJ1-5, with 9 bases matching TRBD1. This CDR3 region has 17 residues. CDR1 is LGHNA, CDR2 YNFKEQ, per germline. V shed 0 bases, J shed 6 bases, and the junction held 9 bases outside the gene matches.

J is TRBJ2-6 and V is TRBV5-4; TRBD1 aligns across 7 bases. CDR1 is SGHNT, CDR2 YYREEE, per germline (reference sequence). The CDR3 is 16 amino acids. V gave up 5 bases and J gave up 0 bases; unmatched junction bases: 5. CDR3 in amino acids: CASRPGGLSGANVLTF. CDR3 nucleotide sequence: TGTGCCAGCAGGCCAGGGGGTCTCTCTGGGGCCAACGTCCTGACTTTC.

The CDR3 here is CASSWGETQYF. CDR3 DNA sequence: TGTGCCAGCAGCTGGGGGGAGACCCAGTACTTC. The rearrangement links TRBV7-2 to TRBJ2-5; possibly TRBD1 or TRBD2 for D (5 bases each). Germline lookup yields CDR1 SGHTA and CDR2 FQGNSA. V was shortened by 4 bases and J by 5 bases, with 5 bases between the two germline ends. The CDR3 consists of 11 residues.

The rearrangement links TRBV5-6 to TRBJ2-3; 7 nucleotides agree with TRBD1. Per germline, CDR1 SGHDT and CDR2 YYEEEE. The CDR3 loop spans 17 amino acids. The ends lost 4 bases at V and 4 bases at J; junction bases unmatched: 15. In DNA form, the CDR3 reads TGTGCCAGCAGCCCCGCGGCTGTCCCGGGACAGCCAGATACGCAGTATTTT. Translation gives CASSPAAVPGQPDTQYF.

The rearrangement joins TRBV15 to TRBJ2-1; 11 bases line up with TRBD2. CDR3 length: 16 residues. The germline V gene has CDR1 LNHNV and CDR2 YYDKDF (reference sequence). With 5 bases clipped from V and 4 bases from J, the junction kept 7 bases outside the gene matches. The CDR3 nucleotides read TGTGCCACCAGCCATAGGGGACTAGCGGTATACAATGAGCAGTTCTTC. Its protein is CATSHRGLAVYNEQFF.

This clone was counted a single time. V gene TRBV6-5 combines with J gene TRBJ1-1; 8 bases fit TRBD1. V lost 6 bases and J lost 4; bases outside the gene matches: 4. The germline gives CDR1 MNHEY, CDR2 SVGAGI. CDR3 length: 13 residues. The DNA of the CDR3 is TGTGCCAGCAGGGACAGGGTAGGCACTGAAGCTTTCTTT. This sequence encodes CASRDRVGTEAFF.

The rearrangement uses TRBV28 and TRBJ2-7; 7 nucleotides agree with TRBD2. The CDR3 is made up of 15 amino acids. Germline CDR1 and CDR2: MDHEN and SYDVKM. V lost 7 bases and J lost 1; bases outside the gene matches: 10. CDR3 region: CASTSGSGTSYEQYF. The CDR3 bases are TGTGCCAGCACCTCCGGGAGCGGGACTTCCTACGAGCAGTACTTC. The whole variable domain, remainder taken from reference TRBV28 and TRBJ2-7, is DVKVTQSSRYLVKRTGEKVFLECVQDMDHENMFWYRQDPGLGLRLIYFSYDVKMKEKGDIPEGYSVSREKKERFSLILESASTNQTSMYLCASTSGSGTSYEQYFGPGTRLTVT.

This clone was recorded once. This chain uses TRBV7-6 with TRBJ2-7; a weak D match, TRBD1 (6 bases). Germline assignment: CDR1 SGHVS and CDR2 FNYEAQ. The CDR3 sequence is 15 residues long. V lost 1 base, J lost 0 bases, and 10 bases lay in between. CDR3 nucleotide sequence: TGTGCCAGCAGCTTAGGGCAGGGGATCTCCTACGAGCAGTACTTC. This sequence encodes CASSLGQGISYEQYF.

The rearrangement links TRBV19 to TRBJ2-3; perhaps TRBD1 as D (5 bases). The CDR3 totals 16 residues. V lost 6 bases and J lost 0, with 16 bases in between. The germline CDR1 and CDR2 sequences are LNHDA and SQIVND (reference sequence). CDR3 sequence reads: CASSYLIRASTDTQYF. CDR3 nucleotides: TGTGCCAGTAGCTATCTGATCAGGGCAAGCACAGATACGCAGTATTTT.

The chain couples TRBV5-6 to TRBJ2-7; D remains unclear. The CDR3 extends over 14 amino acids. The V gene lost 0 bases and the J gene lost 3 bases, with 10 bases spanning the gap. The germline CDR1 and CDR2 sequences are SGHDT and YYEEEE. CDR3 in DNA: TGTGCCAGCAGCTTGGATCTGGGTTTCTACGAGCAGTACTTC. Translation gives CASSLDLGFYEQYF.

This clone showed up just a few times. The chain links TRBV6-5 to TRBJ2-2, with unresolved D. CDR3 length: 14 amino acids. The V and J ends lost 4 bases and 1 base respectively, with 7 bases between them. CDR1 is MNHEY, CDR2 SVGAGI, per germline. CDR3 coding DNA: TGTGCCAGCAGTTCCGGTTGGAACACCGGGGAGCTGTTTTTT. Its protein product is CASSSGWNTGELFF.

V usage is TRBV5-1 and J usage is TRBJ2-3; possible D gene TRBD2, 6 bases. Germline CDR1 and CDR2: SGHRS and YFSETQ. The CDR3 has 14 residues. Trimming removed 4 bases from V and 2 bases from J, with 11 bases in between. The chain's CDR3 is CASSPGLSTDTQYF. The CDR3 coding sequence is TGCGCCAGCAGCCCTGGACTATCCACAGATACGCAGTATTTT.

V is TRBV6-1 and J is TRBJ1-6; D is ambiguous. V was pared by 3 bases and J by 10 bases, with 10 bases between. This CDR3 region has 13 residues. The germline V gene has CDR1 MNHNS and CDR2 SASEGT. The CDR3 loop is CASSEIRRSPLHF. DNA for the CDR3: TGTGCCAGCAGTGAGATTCGGAGATCACCCCTCCACTTT.

The chain recombines TRBV27 with TRBJ1-2, with D maybe TRBD1 (5 bases). The germline gives CDR1 MNHEY, CDR2 SMNVEV (reference sequence). The CDR3 is 14 residues long. V gave up 8 bases and J gave up 5 bases, with 18 bases separating them. CDR3 amino acids: CASRPGLFGYGYTF. The CDR3 region has the DNA TGTGCCAGCCGCCCGGGGCTTTTCGGGTATGGCTACACCTTC.

The V gene is TRBV6-5, the J gene TRBJ2-7; 8 nucleotides agree with TRBD1. The CDR3 spans 15 residues. CDR1 and CDR2 from the germline V gene are MNHEY and SVGAGI. The junction had 11 bases not matched to a gene; V was cut back by 6 bases and J by 4 bases. CDR3 sequence: CASRTVGTGEYEQYF. CDR3 DNA sequence: TGTGCCAGCAGGACGGTGGGGACAGGTGAATACGAGCAGTACTTC.

The CDR3 DNA is TGTGCCAGCAGCTTGGTGGCTAGCGGGAGTTTATCAGATACGCAGTATTTT. Translation gives CASSLVASGSLSDTQYF. The chain is built from TRBV5-5 and TRBJ2-3; 10 bases line up with TRBD2. Germline assignment: CDR1 SGHKS and CDR2 YYEKEE (reference sequence). Trimming removed 0 bases from V and 4 bases from J; junction bases left unmatched: 8. The CDR3 runs 17 residues. Looking up the rest from reference TRBV5-5 and TRBJ2-3 gives the full variable domain: DAGVTQSPTHLIKTRGQQVTLRCSPISGHKSVSWYQQVLGQGPQFIFQYYEKEERGRGNFPDRFSARQFPNYSSELNVNALLLGDSALYLCASSLVASGSLSDTQYFGPGTRLTVL.

The V and J genes are TRBV28 and TRBJ2-7, with TRBD2 as a possible D gene (7 bases). The CDR3 has 15 amino acids. Germline-derived CDR1 and CDR2 are MDHEN and SYDVKM. The V end was cut by 1 base, the J end by 6 bases, with 16 bases between. Written as DNA, the CDR3 is TGTGCCAGCAGTTTATCCGTGGCGGGGGCCGCCGAGCAGTACTTC. This encodes CASSLSVAGAAEQYF.